The following is a TCR beta chain sequence with its context. The sample originates from a study of CD8 T cells in Susac syndrome. Random hexamers were used to reverse transcribe the RNA input (roughly 0.5 to 1 ug). TCRdb passed the immunoSEQ multiplex PCR reads through MiXCR, listing each CDR3 protein once. The sample holds roughly 220,000 distinct CDR3 sequences, around 93% seen once. Sequenced: CD4+ T cells from PBMCs. The sequence was obtained from a human donor with Susac syndrome.

The CDR3 nucleotides read TGTGCCAGCAGTGACTGGCAGGGCTCTGGGGAGCAGTTCTTC. Protein product: CASSDWQGSGEQFF. The V and J genes are TRBV6-1 and TRBJ2-1; TRBD1 might be the D (5 bases). Germline CDR1 reads MNHNS; CDR2 reads SASEGT. The V end was cut by 3 bases, the J end by 10 bases, with 16 bases between. The CDR3 loop spans 14 amino acids.